This paragraph reports one TCR beta chain. Its target is unknown. The data were produced by immunoSEQ multiplex PCR, yet TCRdb's version contains in-frame clones alone and is incomplete. The table shows roughly 70,000 clones, with around 86% occurring only once. These data are taken from a study of radiotherapy plus CTLA-4 blockade in lung cancer. Study in general: Among all patients, roughly 17% showed objective responses, while 30% to 40% had disease control. Study findings and constraints: Once radiotherapy plus ipilimumab had been given, TCR clones derived from tumor expanded in blood.

Ipilimumab CTLA-4 blockade and focal radiation were given to patients with chemo-refractory metastatic non-small-cell lung cancer. V was trimmed by 4 bases and J by 3 bases, leaving 15 bases between them. The V gene's germline CDR1 is SQVTM and CDR2 ANQGSEA. The CDR3 is 14 amino acids. The sequenced sample was peripheral blood, obtained from a patient treated with radiotherapy plus ipilimumab. The sequence derives from a human donor with non-small cell lung cancer that progressed on radiotherapy plus ipilimumab. This chain connects TRBV29-1 to TRBJ1-1; a possible D gene is TRBD1 (5 bases). DNA for the CDR3: TGCAGCGTTGCCCAACAGTCAGGGTACACTGAAGCTTTCTTT. Protein: CSVAQQSGYTEAFF. Combining the CDR3 with reference TRBV29-1 and TRBJ1-1 gives the whole variable domain SAVISQKPSRDICQRGTSLTIQCQVDSQVTMMFWYRQQPGQSLTLIATANQGSEATYESGFVIDKFPISRPNLTFSTLTVSNMSPEDSSIYLCSVAQQSGYTEAFFGQGTRLTVV.